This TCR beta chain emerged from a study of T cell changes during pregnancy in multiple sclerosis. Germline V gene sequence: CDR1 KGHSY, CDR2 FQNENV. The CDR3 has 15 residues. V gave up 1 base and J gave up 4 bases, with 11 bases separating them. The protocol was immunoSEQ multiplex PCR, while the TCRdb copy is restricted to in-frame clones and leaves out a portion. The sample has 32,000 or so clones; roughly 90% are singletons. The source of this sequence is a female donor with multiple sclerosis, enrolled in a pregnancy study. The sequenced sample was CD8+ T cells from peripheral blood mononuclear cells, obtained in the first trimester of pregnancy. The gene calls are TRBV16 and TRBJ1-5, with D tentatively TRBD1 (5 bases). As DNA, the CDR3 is TGTGCCAGCAGCCAATTCCAGACAGCGAATCAGCCCCAGCATTTT. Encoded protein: CASSQFQTANQPQHF.